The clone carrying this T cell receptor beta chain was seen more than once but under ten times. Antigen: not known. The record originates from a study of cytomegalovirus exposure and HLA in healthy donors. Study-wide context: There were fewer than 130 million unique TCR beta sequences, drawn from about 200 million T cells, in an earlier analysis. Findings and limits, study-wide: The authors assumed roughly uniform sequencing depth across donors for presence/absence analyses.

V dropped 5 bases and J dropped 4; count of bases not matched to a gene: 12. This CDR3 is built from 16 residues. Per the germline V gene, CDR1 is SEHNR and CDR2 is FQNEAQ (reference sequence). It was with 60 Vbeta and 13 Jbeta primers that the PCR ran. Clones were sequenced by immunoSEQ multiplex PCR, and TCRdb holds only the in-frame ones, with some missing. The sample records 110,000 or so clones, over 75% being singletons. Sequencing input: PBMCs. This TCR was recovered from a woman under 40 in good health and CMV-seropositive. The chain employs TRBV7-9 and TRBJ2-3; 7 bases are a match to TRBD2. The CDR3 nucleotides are TGTGCCAGCAGCCCCGAATGGGGCGGGGGATCAGATACGCAGTATTTT. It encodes CASSPEWGGGSDTQYF.